The following is a T cell receptor beta chain sequence with its context. This entry belongs to a study of OX40 agonist ivuxolimab in advanced cancers. Study-wide context: Three partial responders included one hepatocellular carcinoma patient and two cutaneous melanoma patients.

The table came from immunoSEQ multiplex PCR; TCRdb's copy has only in-frame clones and leaves some out. The sample records about 80,000 clones, about nine tenths being singletons. This CDR3 has 15 residues. Trimming took 4 bases from V and 3 from J, leaving 13 bases between them. Germline CDR1 and CDR2: LNHDA and SQIVND (reference sequence). This TCR derives from an adult with an advanced solid tumor such as melanoma, head and neck, liver or kidney cancer. The sequencing here drew on CD4+ or CD8+ T cells sorted from blood, taken in a trial of the OX40 agonist ivuxolimab. V and J are TRBV19 and TRBJ2-4, with TRBD2 as a possible D gene (7 bases). Here the CDR3 DNA reads TGTGCCAGTAGTAGGGGGGGCATGGGCAAAAACATTCAGTACTTC. Protein: CASSRGGMGKNIQYF.